These 29 T cell receptor beta chains originate from one sample sequenced in a study of beta chain features in type 1 diabetes (dated by TCRdb to between 2018 and 2020). The method was the immunoSEQ multiplex PCR assay. The entire isolated RNA was reverse transcribed using the High Capacity cDNA Reverse Transcription Kit, and thus expressed TCRB transcripts were sequenced. TCRdb provides this immuneACCESS table in a form limited to in-frame rearrangements. Some clones are lacking; in checked studies, under half of them reflect an unresolved V gene, and why the rest are absent is not known. A total of roughly 350,000 clones appear in this sample, approximately 11% of them only once. About 0.015% of the sample belongs to the ten largest clones. Material: naive CD4+ T cells from blood. The sample's cell subset or site label, decoded: true naive CD4+ T cells. These receptors all stem from a woman between 25 and 40 years old in good health.

The chain joins TRBV6-4 to TRBJ2-5, with 9 positions matching TRBD1. CDR1 is MRHNA, CDR2 SNTAGT, per germline. The V and J ends lost 3 bases and 1 base, in that order; junction bases with no gene match: 3. The CDR3 runs 15 residues. The CDR3 loop reads CASSERTGAQETQYF. CDR3 in DNA: TGTGCCAGCAGTGAACGGACAGGGGCCCAAGAGACCCAGTACTTC.

The gene calls are TRBV28 and TRBJ1-1; no clear D. The V gene's germline CDR1 is MDHEN and CDR2 SYDVKM. V was shortened by 2 bases and J by 2 bases, with 6 bases between the two germline ends. CDR3 length: 13 amino acids. DNA of the CDR3: TGTGCCAGCAGTTTACCCTTCAACACTGAAGCTTTCTTT. Encoded protein: CASSLPFNTEAFF.

There are a few counts of this clone. The chain uses TRBV28 and TRBJ2-4; tentatively, D is TRBD1 (6 bases). Trimming took 6 bases from V and 6 from J, leaving 12 bases between them. Germline V CDR1 and CDR2: MDHEN, SYDVKM. This CDR3 is built from 13 residues. The CDR3 spells CASSQGQRNIQYF. CDR3 coding DNA: TGTGCCAGCAGCCAGGGACAACGAAACATTCAGTACTTC.

This clone was seen once. Other nucleotide sequences from this sample produce the same CDR3. The chain has TRBV2 and TRBJ2-1; 9 bases align to TRBD2. Losses at the gene ends were 1 base for V and 4 bases for J; bases not matched to a gene: 2. This CDR3 contains 15 residues. CDR1 and CDR2 (germline): SNHLY, FYNNEI. The CDR3, as DNA: TGTGCCAGCAGTGAAGGCGGGAGGGGGTACAATGAGCAGTTCTTC. Protein product: CASSEGGRGYNEQFF.

The table lists this clone with a few counts. The V gene is TRBV21-1, the J gene TRBJ1-1. TRBV21-1 is recorded as a pseudogene. The CDR3 consists of 15 residues. The CDR3 sequence: CASRVMKLLATEAFF. CDR3 DNA: TGTGCCAGCCGGGTAATGAAGTTGTTGGCCACTGAAGCTTTCTTT.

This clone has a handful of counts. J is TRBJ2-7 and V is TRBV10-3; 8 bases align to TRBD2. CDR1 ENHRY and CDR2 SYGVKD come from the germline V gene. V shed 3 bases and J 1 base; nucleotides not matched to a gene: 5. The CDR3 is 15 amino acids. The CDR3 sequence: CAISDSGKGSYEQYF. The CDR3 region has the DNA TGTGCCATCAGTGATAGCGGGAAGGGGTCCTACGAGCAGTACTTC.

This chain links TRBV4-3 with TRBJ2-1; D possibly corresponds to TRBD2 (5 bases). The CDR3 is 16 amino acids. CDR1 is LGHNA and CDR2 is YSLEER in the germline V gene. The ends were cut back, 4 bases at V and 10 bases at J, with 23 bases in the middle. CDR3 coding DNA: TGCGCCAGCAGCCGCCTATTCGGGATCGCAGCGGAGGAGCAGTTCTTC. This gives the protein CASSRLFGIAAEEQFF.

The rearrangement joins TRBV9 to TRBJ2-3, with 11 bases aligning to TRBD1. CDR1 is SGDLS and CDR2 is YYNGEE in the germline V gene. CDR3 size: 16 residues. J gave up 4 bases and V 1 base, and 5 bases lay outside the gene matches. The CDR3 here is CASSVRGTGGADTQYF. CDR3 DNA: TGTGCCAGCAGCGTAAGAGGGACAGGGGGGGCAGATACGCAGTATTTT.

CDR3 DNA: TGTGCCAGCAGCTTAGGTGCCAGAACAGATACGCAGTATTTT. It codes for CASSLGARTDTQYF. This chain joins TRBV7-6 and TRBJ2-3; no definite D call. The CDR3 loop spans 14 amino acids. CDR1 SGHVS and CDR2 FNYEAQ come from the germline V gene. V lost 1 base to trimming and J lost 3 bases, with 8 bases between them.

J is TRBJ1-1 and V is TRBV18; D call uncertain. Germline CDR1 KGHSH, CDR2 LQKENI. The CDR3 length is 13 residues. V gave up 10 bases and J gave up 2 bases, with 14 bases separating them. Here the CDR3 reads CATAVGENTEAFF. The CDR3, as DNA: TGTGCCACCGCAGTCGGGGAAAACACTGAAGCTTTCTTT.

The table lists this clone with a few counts. The chain is built from TRBV30 and TRBJ2-2; 7 bases are shared with TRBD2. In germline, CDR1 is GTSNPN, CDR2 SVGIG (reference sequence). CDR3 length: 12 amino acids. Trimming at V came to 3 bases and at J to 7 bases, leaving 2 bases not matched to a gene. Here the CDR3 DNA reads TGTGCCTGGAGCGGACTAGGCGGGGAGCTGTTTTTT. Amino acids: CAWSGLGGELFF.

The genes are TRBV29-1 and TRBJ2-7, with 7 bases lining up with TRBD1. Germline V gene lookup returns CDR1 SQVTM and CDR2 ANQGSEA. Trimming cost V 5 bases and J 3 bases; bases outside gene matches: 10. The length of the CDR3 is 14 residues. This chain's CDR3 is CSVKSRDSNYEQYF. In nucleotides, the CDR3 is TGCAGCGTTAAGAGCCGGGACAGCAACTACGAGCAGTACTTC.

The genes are TRBV28 and TRBJ2-7; no reliable D call. V was trimmed by 2 bases and J by 0 bases, leaving 8 bases between them. This CDR3 is 14 amino acids long. The germline V gene encodes CDR1 MDHEN and CDR2 SYDVKM. The DNA for the CDR3 is TGTGCCAGCAGTTTAGGCGGCGCCTCCTACGAGCAGTACTTC. It yields the protein CASSLGGASYEQYF.

The table lists this clone with a few counts. The chain has TRBV2 and TRBJ2-5; D may be TRBD1 (6 bases). From germline, CDR1 is SNHLY and CDR2 FYNNEI. This CDR3 is 15 amino acids long. Trimming pared 5 bases from V and 0 bases from J, leaving 13 bases between. CDR3 DNA: TGTGCCAGCAGTTACCTACAGGGTTACCAAGAGACCCAGTACTTC. It yields the protein CASSYLQGYQETQYF.

The gene calls are TRBV30 and TRBJ2-1; 7 nucleotides align to TRBD1. This CDR3 region has 12 residues. The V and J ends lost 3 bases and 8 bases, in that order; junction bases with no gene match: 4. Germline V gene sequence: CDR1 GTSNPN, CDR2 SVGIG (reference sequence). CDR3 nucleotides: TGTGCCTGGAGCTCGACAGGGTATGAGCAGTTCTTC. As protein: CAWSSTGYEQFF.

This clone was picked up a small number of times. The identical CDR3 is also encoded by other nucleotide sequences in the sample. The V call is TRBV28, the J call TRBJ1-1; tentative D call: TRBD1 (5 bases). CDR3 length equals 13 residues. The V end lost 5 bases, the J end lost 5 bases, and 12 bases lay between the germline ends. Germline CDR1 MDHEN, CDR2 SYDVKM. CDR3 loop: CASSPPGGTEAFF. In nucleotides, the CDR3 is TGTGCCAGCAGTCCGCCCGGGGGAACTGAAGCTTTCTTT.

This clone appeared a few times. The chain recombines TRBV4-2 with TRBJ2-5; 12 bases are a match to TRBD2. The J segment lost 1 base and the V segment lost 4 bases, leaving 4 bases of the junction unmatched. Germline CDR1 LGHNA, CDR2 YNFKEQ. CDR3 length equals 16 residues. The CDR3 sequence is CASSLLTSGSQETQYF. CDR3 in DNA: TGTGCCAGCAGCCTCTTGACTAGCGGGAGCCAAGAGACCCAGTACTTC.

A few counts support this clone. V and J are TRBV15 and TRBJ2-3; 12 bases line up with TRBD2. V shed 1 base, J shed 1 base, and the junction held 6 bases outside the gene matches. Germline lookup yields CDR1 LNHNV and CDR2 YYDKDF (reference sequence). The CDR3 consists of 18 residues. For the CDR3, the DNA is TGTGCCACCAGCAGAGGCGAGACTAGCGGGAGAGGCACAGATACGCAGTATTTT. Encoded protein: CATSRGETSGRGTDTQYF.

This clone was seen only a few times. This chain connects TRBV4-2 to TRBJ2-5, with 7 positions matching TRBD1. With V trimmed by 5 bases and J by 0 bases, 3 bases remained unmatched. The CDR3 runs 14 residues. CDR1 and CDR2 from the germline V gene are LGHNA and YNFKEQ. The CDR3 spells CASSGTEYQETQYF. The CDR3 DNA sequence: TGTGCCAGCAGCGGGACAGAGTACCAAGAGACCCAGTACTTC.

The chain has TRBV28 and TRBJ2-7; TRBD1 agrees at 10 bases. The CDR3 has 14 residues. Germline V gene sequence: CDR1 MDHEN, CDR2 SYDVKM. With 2 bases clipped from V and 7 bases from J, the junction kept 5 bases outside the gene matches. CDR3 protein: CASSLRQGAGEQYF. CDR3 nucleotides: TGTGCCAGCAGTTTACGACAGGGGGCGGGAGAGCAGTACTTC.

The V and J genes are TRBV19 and TRBJ2-1; possibly TRBD2 for D (6 bases). V was shortened by 4 bases and J by 2 bases, with 15 bases between the two germline ends. CDR1 LNHDA and CDR2 SQIVND come from the germline V gene (reference sequence). This CDR3 is 16 amino acids long. Here the CDR3 reads CASSTLSSEPYNEQFF. The CDR3 DNA is TGTGCCAGTAGTACCCTCTCTAGCGAACCCTACAATGAGCAGTTCTTC.

The chain employs TRBV19 and TRBJ2-7; TRBD2 matches at 9 bases. From germline, CDR1 is LNHDA and CDR2 SQIVND (reference sequence). With 4 bases clipped from V and 5 bases from J, the junction kept 18 bases outside the gene matches. This CDR3 spans 18 amino acids. As DNA, the CDR3 is TGTGCCAGTAGTAGCTACCCCCCAGGCGGGAGGGCCGTCGACGAGCAGTACTTC. It specifies CASSSYPPGGRAVDEQYF.

This clone was counted between two and nine times. The junction shows a germline mismatch at one end, possibly a read error. The genes are TRBV7-7 and TRBJ2-3; possibly TRBD2 for D (5 bases). There are 15 residues in the CDR3. Germline values: CDR1 SSHAT, CDR2 FNYEAQ (reference sequence). The chain's CDR3 is CASSLGLGRTDTQYF. The CDR3 DNA sequence: TGTGCTAGCAGCTTAGGTCTAGGGAGAACAGATACGCAGTATTTT.

This clone was seen only a few times. The chain employs TRBV5-1 and TRBJ2-7; maybe TRBD2 (7 bases). This CDR3 comprises 14 residues. V shed 2 bases and J shed 5 bases, with 14 bases lying between them. Germline assignment: CDR1 SGHRS and CDR2 YFSETQ. The DNA for the CDR3 is TGCGCCAGCAGCTTAATGGGGGGGCGGAACGAGCAGTACTTC. It specifies CASSLMGGRNEQYF.

The J gene is TRBJ2-7, the V gene TRBV7-2; 9 nucleotides line up with TRBD2. This CDR3 is built from 18 residues. Germline V CDR1 and CDR2: SGHTA, FQGNSA. The junction had 17 bases not matched to a gene; V was cut back by 8 bases and J by 0 bases. The CDR3 DNA is TGTGCCAGCGTCCCCGGCGGTAGCGGGAGATGGAGCTCCTACGAGCAGTACTTC. Translated, it gives CASVPGGSGRWSSYEQYF. Together with reference TRBV7-2 and TRBJ2-7, the CDR3 gives the full variable domain: GAGVSQSPSNKVTEKGKDVELRCDPISGHTALYWYRQSLGQGLEFLIYFQGNSAPDKSGLPSDRFSAERTGGSVSTLTIQRTQQEDSAVYLCASVPGGSGRWSSYEQYFGPGTRLTVT.

In its sample, this clone was seen a few times. The chain has TRBV6-5 and TRBJ2-1; 10 positions match TRBD2. Germline CDR1 is MNHEY and CDR2 is SVGAGI. The CDR3 length is 16 residues. With 4 bases clipped from V and 3 bases from J, the junction kept 6 bases outside the gene matches. CDR3 protein: CASSSLAGVVYNEQFF. CDR3 DNA: TGTGCCAGCAGTTCTCTAGCGGGAGTTGTCTACAATGAGCAGTTCTTC.

The rearrangement uses TRBV9 and TRBJ2-3; the D gene is possibly TRBD2 (5 bases). Germline V CDR1 and CDR2: SGDLS, YYNGEE. V shed 4 bases and J shed 2 bases, with 11 bases lying between them. The CDR3 is 14 amino acids. CDR3 sequence reads: CASSRTYYTDTQYF. CDR3 bases: TGTGCCAGCAGCAGGACTTATTACACAGATACGCAGTATTTT. Based on the CDR3 plus reference TRBV9 and TRBJ2-3, the full variable domain is DSGVTQTPKHLITATGQRVTLRCSPRSGDLSVYWYQQSLDQGLQFLIQYYNGEERAKGNILERFSAQQFPDLHSELNLSSLELGDSALYFCASSRTYYTDTQYFGPGTRLTVL.

The V and J genes are TRBV9 and TRBJ2-3, with TRBD2 matching over 10 bases. V was pared by 0 bases and J by 6 bases, with 4 bases of the junction left unmatched. This CDR3 comprises 15 residues. The germline gives CDR1 SGDLS, CDR2 YYNGEE. CDR3 bases: TGTGCCAGCAGCGTAGTAGCGGGAGGCTCTGATACGCAGTATTTT. Its translation is CASSVVAGGSDTQYF.

This chain joins TRBV7-6 and TRBJ2-3; 8 bases match TRBD2. There are 17 residues in the CDR3. CDR1 and CDR2 from the germline V gene are SGHVS and FNYEAQ. After removal of 1 base from V and 2 bases from J, the junction contained 8 bases not matched to a gene. The CDR3 spells CASSLVLREGLTDTQYF. CDR3 sequence (DNA): TGTGCCAGCAGCTTAGTTCTCCGGGAGGGCCTCACAGATACGCAGTATTTT.